Below, 30 T cell receptor beta chains from the same sample are listed, as sequenced in a study of CD8 T cells in ankylosing spondylitis (dated by TCRdb to about 2017). Receptor libraries were prepared by 5' RACE. This sample was sequenced with an Illumina HiSeq 2500. TCRdb cleaned the public reads at Q25 with fastp, built clones with MiXCR and kept in-frame beta chains. Identical CDR3 protein sequences are pooled into one entry, listed with their most common genes and DNA. The sample yields approximately 240,000 distinct CDR3 sequences; roughly a tenth were counted once. 2% to 3% of the sample belongs to the ten largest clones. The sequencing input was blood, either unsorted or a sorted T cell fraction (not recorded which). These receptors originate from a male donor with ankylosing spondylitis or in good health (not recorded which).

This clonotype appeared many times. The chain is built from TRBV5-6 and TRBJ2-3; possible D gene TRBD2, 6 bases. Trimming shortened V by 3 bases and J by 4 bases, and 9 bases separated the two germline ends. Per germline, CDR1 SGHDT and CDR2 YYEEEE. The CDR3 has 13 residues. DNA for the CDR3: TGTGCCAGCAGCTCGGGACTCCCAGATACGCAGTATTTT. It translates to CASSSGLPDTQYF.

This clonotype was observed many times. The chain joins TRBV20-1 to TRBJ2-1, with 10 bases fitting TRBD2. The CDR3 runs 16 residues. CDR1 and CDR2 (germline): DFQATT, SNEGSKA (reference sequence). The J segment lost 10 bases and the V segment lost 3 bases, leaving 15 bases of the junction unmatched. CDR3 coding DNA: TGCAGTGCTAGCGACTTGCGAGCGGGGGGGCCCTTGGAGCAGTTCTTC. Residues: CSASDLRAGGPLEQFF.

This clonotype was seen at least ten times. This chain uses TRBV5-1 with TRBJ1-1; possible D gene TRBD1, 5 bases. Trimming removed 7 bases from V and 1 base from J, with 11 bases in between. Germline-derived CDR1 and CDR2 are SGHRS and YFSETQ. This CDR3 has 13 residues. Written as DNA, the CDR3 is TGCGCCAGCGGGGCCAGCTCGAACACTGAAGCTTTCTTT. Amino acids: CASGASSNTEAFF.

This clonotype was detected many times. The J gene is TRBJ2-1, the V gene TRBV10-3, with no clear D. This CDR3 has 14 residues. Germline CDR1 and CDR2: ENHRY and SYGVKD. Between the trimmed V and J ends, which lost 4 bases and 9 bases, there was a span of 16 bases. The CDR3: CAISVRPKDGEQFF. For the CDR3, the DNA is TGTGCCATCAGTGTAAGGCCTAAAGACGGTGAGCAGTTCTTC.

The chain couples TRBV7-9 to TRBJ2-1; 9 bases map to TRBD2. Germline assignment: CDR1 SEHNR and CDR2 FQNEAQ (reference sequence). CDR3 size: 17 residues. Trimming removed 4 bases from V and 6 bases from J; junction bases left unmatched: 13. CDR3 amino acids: CASSSPTWAGGPNEQFF. CDR3 DNA: TGTGCCAGCAGCTCCCCCACTTGGGCGGGAGGGCCCAATGAGCAGTTCTTC. Full variable domain (rest looked up from reference TRBV7-9 and TRBJ2-1): DTGVSQNPRHKITKRGQNVTFRCDPISEHNRLYWYRQTLGQGPEFLTYFQNEAQLEKSRLLSDRFSAERPKGSFSTLEIQRTEQGDSAMYLCASSSPTWAGGPNEQFFGPGTRLTVL.

Many counts were recorded for this clonotype. This rearrangement joins TRBV12-3 or TRBV12-4 to TRBJ2-7; no reliable D call. The CDR3 covers 12 residues. Deletions cut 2 bases from V and 3 bases from J, with 5 bases between. The CDR3 spells CASSLPYYEQYF. The DNA for the CDR3 is TGTGCCAGCAGTTTACCTTACTACGAGCAGTACTTC.

This clonotype was recorded at least ten times. This chain links TRBV20-1 with TRBJ2-1, with 15 positions matching TRBD2. The CDR3 is 17 residues long. After removal of 5 bases from V and 2 bases from J, the junction contained 7 bases not matched to a gene. Germline V gene sequence: CDR1 DFQATT, CDR2 SNEGSKA (reference sequence). The CDR3 coding sequence is TGCAGTGCTCAAGGACTAGCGGGAGGGCGCGCCTACAATGAGCAGTTCTTC. It codes for CSAQGLAGGRAYNEQFF.

This clonotype was found many times. The chain employs TRBV5-1 and TRBJ2-6, with D possibly called TRBD1 or TRBD2 (5 bases each). The CDR3 contains 17 residues. Trimming took off 2 bases at V and 1 base at J, with 13 bases between the two ends. CDR1 SGHRS and CDR2 YFSETQ come from the germline V gene. DNA of the CDR3: TGCGCCAGCAGCTTCAGGGCCGCGGGTTCTGGGGCCAACGTCCTGACTTTC. Its protein product is CASSFRAAGSGANVLTF.

This clonotype occurred many times. This chain connects TRBV4-2 to TRBJ1-5, with a tentative D call TRBD1 (5 bases). The CDR3 is 15 residues long. Trimming shortened V by 0 bases and J by 4 bases, and 10 bases separated the two germline ends. The germline gives CDR1 LGHNA, CDR2 YNFKEQ. The CDR3, as DNA: TGTGCCAGCAGCCAAGACGGGAGGGGAAATCAGCCCCAGCATTTT. Encoded protein: CASSQDGRGNQPQHF.

This clonotype was recorded many times. J is TRBJ2-7 and V is TRBV5-1, with 7 bases identical to TRBD1. The length of the CDR3 is 14 residues. Germline CDR1 is SGHRS and CDR2 is YFSETQ. Trimming at V came to 0 bases and at J to 4 bases, leaving 4 bases not matched to a gene. The CDR3 nucleotides are TGCGCCAGCAGCTTGGCCCAGGGGGTATACGAGCAGTACTTC. It yields the protein CASSLAQGVYEQYF.

Note on this clonotype: A much larger clone is a single base away; this may be a read error. The chain employs TRBV9 and TRBJ2-7; 10 nucleotides agree with TRBD1. This CDR3 has 14 amino acids. From germline, CDR1 is SGDLS and CDR2 YYNGEE. V was pared by 4 bases and J by 2 bases, with 3 bases of the junction left unmatched. CDR3 protein: CASSPDRGAYEQYF. CDR3 DNA sequence: TGTGCCAGCAGCCCGGACAGGGGGGCCTACGAGCAGTACTTC.

This clonotype was detected many times. The chain recombines TRBV3-1 with TRBJ2-5, with TRBD2 matching over 12 bases. This CDR3 spans 15 amino acids. Per the germline V gene, CDR1 is LGHDT and CDR2 is YNNKEL (reference sequence). V gave up 4 bases and J gave up 4 bases; unmatched junction bases: 4. CDR3 amino acids: CASSPTTSGRETQYF. CDR3 in DNA: TGTGCCAGCAGCCCAACGACTAGCGGGAGAGAGACCCAGTACTTC.

This clonotype was observed many times. The rearrangement links TRBV20-1 to TRBJ2-7; D tentatively fits TRBD1 or TRBD2 (5 bases each). Per germline, CDR1 DFQATT and CDR2 SNEGSKA (reference sequence). The V and J ends lost 2 bases and 3 bases respectively, with 14 bases between them. The CDR3 spans 14 residues. Here the CDR3 DNA reads TGCAGTGCTAGATCGGGGACCCTTTTCTACGAGCAGTACTTC. This encodes CSARSGTLFYEQYF.

This clonotype was found many times. The chain combines TRBV6-5 with TRBJ1-4, with D unresolved. CDR1 is MNHEY and CDR2 is SVGAGI in the germline V gene. This CDR3 region has 16 residues. Trimming removed 2 bases from V and 5 bases from J, with 15 bases in between. In DNA, the CDR3 is TGTGCCAGCAGTTACGGCCAGGTGGGCTACAATGAAAAACTGTTTTTT. As protein: CASSYGQVGYNEKLFF.

The chain carries TRBV5-1 and TRBJ1-2, with D maybe TRBD1 (5 bases). Germline assignment: CDR1 SGHRS and CDR2 YFSETQ. V was shortened by 4 bases and J by 0 bases, with 10 bases between the two germline ends. This CDR3 has 14 residues. The CDR3: CASSVGASNYGYTF. For the CDR3, the DNA is TGCGCCAGCAGCGTCGGGGCCTCTAACTATGGCTACACCTTC.

The rearrangement links TRBV6-5 to TRBJ1-2; maybe TRBD1 (5 bases). The CDR3 is 16 residues long. V dropped 0 bases and J dropped 5 bases, with 16 bases sitting between them. Germline assignment: CDR1 MNHEY and CDR2 SVGAGI. CDR3 amino acids: CASSYSRGTPYYGYTF. The CDR3 DNA is TGTGCCAGCAGTTACTCGAGGGGAACCCCATATTATGGCTACACCTTC.

This clonotype has ten or more counts. The chain has TRBV7-9 and TRBJ1-1; the D is unclear. The CDR3 loop spans 14 amino acids. Germline CDR1 SEHNR, CDR2 FQNEAQ (reference sequence). Trimming left V 1 base short and J 0 bases short, with 6 bases between. The CDR3 sequence is CASSLVSVNTEAFF. The CDR3 DNA is TGTGCCAGCAGCTTAGTGTCGGTGAACACTGAAGCTTTCTTT.

There are many counts of this clonotype. The chain has TRBV6-1 and TRBJ2-7, with a possible D match to TRBD2 (6 bases). The CDR3 spans 14 residues. Trimming left V 6 bases short and J 5 bases short, with 17 bases between. CDR1 MNHNS and CDR2 SASEGT come from the germline V gene. The CDR3 region is CASSQGRRGDEQYF. CDR3 nucleotides: TGTGCCAGCAGCCAGGGACGGCGCGGGGACGAGCAGTACTTC.

A note on this clonotype: A read error may explain this, as a much larger clone is one base away. The chain uses TRBV2 and TRBJ2-1; D possibly corresponds to TRBD2 (5 bases). The CDR3 runs to 15 residues. CDR1 and CDR2 from the germline V gene are SNHLY and FYNNEI. CDR3 sequence reads: CASSEDSSSDNEQFF. The CDR3 DNA reads as TGTGCCAGCAGTGAGGACTCGAGCTCCGACAATGAGCAGTTCTTC.

This clonotype was found many times. This sequence joins TRBV24-1 and TRBJ1-4; perhaps TRBD1 as D (5 bases). Germline assignment: CDR1 KGHDR and CDR2 SFDVKD. There are 18 residues in the CDR3. V was shortened by 4 bases and J by 0 bases, with 17 bases between the two germline ends. The CDR3 nucleotides read TGTGCCACCAGTGACCCCGGGGGAGGGCTTGCAACTAATGAAAAACTGTTTTTT. Translated: CATSDPGGGLATNEKLFF.

This clonotype was seen many times. The gene calls are TRBV10-3 and TRBJ2-1; 15 bases line up with TRBD2. After removal of 6 bases from V and 7 bases from J, the junction contained 10 bases not matched to a gene. Germline lookup yields CDR1 ENHRY and CDR2 SYGVKD. The CDR3 covers 17 residues. CDR3 in DNA: TGTGCCATCAGCGGAAACGGGACTAGCGGGGGGCTAAATGAGCAGTTCTTC. It specifies CAISGNGTSGGLNEQFF.

This clonotype has at least ten counts. This rearrangement joins TRBV3-1 to TRBJ2-3, with no clear D. Germline loops: CDR1 LGHDT, CDR2 YNNKEL (reference sequence). Trimming took off 0 bases at V and 7 bases at J, with 2 bases between the two ends. There are 11 residues in the CDR3. The CDR3 region is CASSQDNTQYF. The CDR3 DNA reads as TGTGCCAGCAGCCAAGATAATACGCAGTATTTT.

This clonotype was seen at least ten times. The V call is TRBV7-2, the J call TRBJ1-6; the D gene is possibly TRBD1 (5 bases). Trimming shortened V by 2 bases and J by 10 bases, and 9 bases separated the two germline ends. The CDR3 totals 13 residues. Germline V gene lookup returns CDR1 SGHTA and CDR2 FQGNSA. The CDR3 region is CASSLIRDSPLHF. DNA of the CDR3: TGTGCCAGCAGCTTAATTAGGGACTCACCCCTCCACTTT.

This clonotype was seen a handful of times. The chain recombines TRBV7-2 with TRBJ1-6; 7 nucleotides line up with TRBD1. Germline CDR1 reads SGHTA; CDR2 reads FQGNSA. The CDR3 length is 17 residues. V dropped 4 bases and J dropped 7; count of bases not matched to a gene: 13. The CDR3 reads CASSSNSVPGQNSPLHF. In DNA form, the CDR3 reads TGTGCCAGCAGCTCGAATTCGGTCCCGGGACAGAATTCACCCCTCCACTTT.

This clonotype came up many times. The V gene is TRBV20-1, the J gene TRBJ1-5, with 7 bases matching TRBD1. The germline V gene has CDR1 DFQATT and CDR2 SNEGSKA (reference sequence). The CDR3 is 15 amino acids. Losses at the gene ends were 4 bases for V and 0 bases for J; bases not matched to a gene: 6. The CDR3 spells CSATAGTVSNQPQHF. The DNA of the CDR3 is TGCAGTGCTACCGCCGGGACAGTTAGCAATCAGCCCCAGCATTTT.

This clonotype was found many times. The CDR3 here is CASGTGRYNEQFF. CDR3 nucleotides: TGTGCCAGTGGAACAGGGAGGTACAATGAGCAGTTCTTC. The rearrangement uses TRBV19 and TRBJ2-1; TRBD1 or TRBD2 may be the D gene (6 bases each). The germline gives CDR1 LNHDA, CDR2 SQIVND (reference sequence). There are 13 residues in the CDR3. The V gene lost 8 bases and the J gene lost 4 bases, with 12 bases spanning the gap.

In this sample, this clonotype turned up many times. The J gene is TRBJ2-7, the V gene TRBV7-9; a weak D match, TRBD2 (5 bases). V lost 0 bases to trimming and J lost 4 bases, with 7 bases between them. The CDR3 has 13 amino acids. Germline CDR1 is SEHNR and CDR2 is FQNEAQ (reference sequence). The CDR3 here is CASSLAPGYEQYF. For the CDR3, the DNA is TGTGCCAGCAGCTTAGCCCCGGGGTACGAGCAGTACTTC. Complete variable domain (other parts from reference TRBV7-9 and TRBJ2-7): DTGVSQNPRHKITKRGQNVTFRCDPISEHNRLYWYRQTLGQGPEFLTYFQNEAQLEKSRLLSDRFSAERPKGSFSTLEIQRTEQGDSAMYLCASSLAPGYEQYFGPGTRLTVT.

At least ten counts were recorded for this clonotype. The chain employs TRBV6-1 and TRBJ2-3; possible D gene TRBD1, 6 bases. V was trimmed by 7 bases and J by 4 bases, leaving 15 bases between them. Germline V CDR1 and CDR2: MNHNS, SASEGT. The CDR3 has 14 amino acids. CDR3 bases: TGTGCCAGCAACTTACAGAGACAGGCAGATACGCAGTATTTT. Encoded protein: CASNLQRQADTQYF.

This clonotype was recorded many times. This chain connects TRBV10-3 to TRBJ2-7; 9 bases fit TRBD1. J lost 7 bases, V lost 5 bases, and 6 bases had no gene match. There are 13 residues in the CDR3. CDR1 and CDR2 from the germline V gene are ENHRY and SYGVKD. CDR3 amino acids: CAISTQGANEQYF. The CDR3 DNA follows: TGTGCCATCAGTACACAGGGGGCGAATGAGCAGTACTTC.

The chain links TRBV10-1 to TRBJ2-2; a possible D gene is TRBD1 (5 bases). Trimming stripped 3 bases from V and 4 bases from J, with 12 bases between. The CDR3 runs 15 residues. Germline assignment: CDR1 WNHNN and CDR2 SYGVQD (reference sequence). CDR3 protein: CASSEAQGVTGELFF. CDR3 bases: TGCGCCAGCAGTGAAGCCCAGGGTGTCACCGGGGAGCTGTTTTTT.